The 9 T cell receptor beta chains given below trace back to one sample, sequenced in a study of post-analysis software for immune sequencing data. For these receptors, no antigen is known. TCR beta libraries were prepared from cDNA with unique molecular identifiers. TCRdb redid the calling of the PCR reads with MiXCR, one entry per CDR3 protein. The top ten hold about 0.5% of the sample, which has some 690,000 distinct CDR3 sequences, about 32% seen once. General study results and limits: Included in a set of 5 or 6 TRBV segments more frequent in patients than controls were TRBV5-6, TRBV5-1 and TRBV20-1.

What was sequenced was blood. Every receptor here comes from a girl under 18 with multiple sclerosis.

This clonotype has a handful of counts. The V and J genes are TRBV7-2 and TRBJ2-7; 7 bases are a match to TRBD2. Germline trimming cut 4 bases from V and 2 bases from J; bases unmatched to any gene: 8. Germline values: CDR1 SGHTA, CDR2 FQGNSA. The CDR3 has 15 amino acids. CDR3 coding DNA: TGTGCCAGCAGCTCCCTGCCTAGCGGACCCTACGAGCAGTACTTC. Translating gives CASSSLPSGPYEQYF.

This chain joins TRBV7-8 and TRBJ2-1, with D perhaps matching TRBD2 (6 bases). The germline V gene has CDR1 SGHVS and CDR2 FQNEAQ. The CDR3 is 15 residues long. V dropped 10 bases and J dropped 1 base, with 17 bases sitting between them. Written as DNA, the CDR3 is TGTGCCACTTTACTTGGGGGGTTTTCCTACAATGAGCAGTTCTTC. Amino acid sequence: CATLLGGFSYNEQFF.

This clonotype occurred many times. CDR3 protein: CASSPGSVTYGYTF. Written as DNA, the CDR3 is TGTGCCAGCAGTCCCGGTTCTGTAACCTATGGCTACACCTTC. J is TRBJ1-2 and V is TRBV6-5; no reliable D call. CDR1 is MNHEY and CDR2 is SVGAGI in the germline V gene. The CDR3 extends over 14 amino acids. The V gene lost 5 bases and the J gene lost 4 bases, with 14 bases spanning the gap.

This rearrangement joins TRBV7-9 to TRBJ2-5, with TRBD2 identical over 13 bases. CDR3 size: 17 residues. The V gene's germline CDR1 is SEHNR and CDR2 FQNEAQ (reference sequence). V was clipped by 5 bases and J by 1 base; unmatched bases: 7. CDR3 region: CASSLALAGGPQETQYF. CDR3 sequence (DNA): TGTGCCAGCAGCCTCGCACTAGCGGGAGGGCCCCAAGAGACCCAGTACTTC.

This chain connects TRBV12-3 or TRBV12-4 to TRBJ2-4, with D possibly TRBD2 on 6 matching bases. Trimming cost V 3 bases and J 8 bases, with 14 bases left between them. This CDR3 is 14 amino acids long. For the CDR3, the DNA is TGTGCCAGCAGTTTTGCGGGGAACGAAGACATTCAGTACTTC. Protein product: CASSFAGNEDIQYF.

This clonotype was observed at least ten times. The chain joins TRBV7-2 to TRBJ2-1; D uncertain. Germline V gives CDR1 SGHTA, CDR2 FQGNSA. Trimming cost V 6 bases and J 8 bases, with 14 bases left between them. The length of the CDR3 is 13 residues. CDR3 bases: TGTGCCAGCAGTGATCCCCCTAGGGATGAGCAGTTCTTC. This encodes CASSDPPRDEQFF.

There are a few counts of this clonotype. V and J are TRBV27 and TRBJ1-2, with TRBD1 matching 9 bases. The CDR3 length is 17 residues. Per germline, CDR1 MNHEY and CDR2 SMNVEV (reference sequence). Trimming at V came to 4 bases and at J to 8 bases, leaving 17 bases not matched to a gene. The DNA for the CDR3 is TGTGCCAGCAGTTACGGGACAGGGTTTTCCGTCGTAGGAGGCTACACCTTC. Its translation: CASSYGTGFSVVGGYTF.

This clonotype was found many times. The chain joins TRBV20-1 to TRBJ2-1; 7 positions agree with TRBD1. CDR3 length equals 11 residues. Germline assignment: CDR1 DFQATT and CDR2 SNEGSKA (reference sequence). After removal of 3 bases from V and 8 bases from J, the junction contained 1 base not matched to a gene. The CDR3 region is CSASGQDEQFF. CDR3 in DNA: TGCAGTGCTAGTGGACAGGATGAGCAGTTCTTC.

The V and J genes are TRBV7-4 and TRBJ2-1, with TRBD2 matching 10 bases. This CDR3 comprises 20 residues. Germline CDR1 reads SGHVT; CDR2 reads SQSDAQ. Losses at the gene ends were 5 bases for V and 9 bases for J; bases not matched to a gene: 25. The CDR3 nucleotides are TGTGCCAGCAGCACCAGAGGTCTTCGGGAGCGGGGGGGAACTGGGAGTGAGCAGTTCTTC. Translation: CASSTRGLRERGGTGSEQFF.